A single sample gave rise to the 8 T cell receptor beta chains below, sequenced in a study of cytomegalovirus exposure and HLA in healthy donors. Amplification used 60 Vbeta primers and 13 Jbeta primers. Assay used: immunoSEQ multiplex PCR; TCRdb lists only in-frame clones, some missing. The repertoire consists of 85,000 to 100,000 clones, with about 77% occurring once and the leading ten covering roughly 3.2%. Sequencing was done on a sample of PBMCs. Receptors originate from a middle-aged man in good health and CMV-seronegative.

The rearrangement uses TRBV2 and TRBJ1-1; D gene uncertain. V lost 6 bases and J 7 bases, leaving 9 bases between the germline ends. The CDR3 length is 11 residues. Germline CDR1 is SNHLY and CDR2 is FYNNEI. The CDR3 DNA follows: TGTGCCAGCAGAATGAACGGTGAAGCTTTCTTT. This translates into CASRMNGEAFF.

The rearrangement links TRBV5-1 to TRBJ1-2, with 11 bases aligning to TRBD1. V lost 6 bases, J lost 8 bases, and 18 bases stayed unmatched. CDR3 size: 17 residues. The germline CDR1 and CDR2 sequences are SGHRS and YFSETQ. The CDR3 DNA follows: TGCGCCAGCAAGAGAGCCGGGACAGGGGGGGTCAGTGACGGCTACACCTTC. Amino acid sequence: CASKRAGTGGVSDGYTF. The variable domain in full, completed from reference TRBV5-1 and TRBJ1-2, reads KAGVTQTPRYLIKTRGQQVTLSCSPISGHRSVSWYQQTPGQGLQFLFEYFSETQRNKGNFPGRFSGRQFSNSRSEMNVSTLELGDSALYLCASKRAGTGGVSDGYTFGSGTRLTVV.

V gene TRBV30 combines with J gene TRBJ2-3; 12 bases agree with TRBD2. The CDR3 consists of 14 residues. CDR1 and CDR2 from the germline V gene are GTSNPN and SVGIG (reference sequence). The trim removed 2 bases at V and 3 bases at J, leaving 0 bases unmatched. The CDR3: CAWSLAGGTDTQYF. The CDR3 bases are TGTGCCTGGAGTCTAGCGGGGGGGACAGATACGCAGTATTTT.

This clone was found a few times. This chain joins TRBV28 and TRBJ2-7; tentative D call: TRBD2 (5 bases). V was shortened by 7 bases and J by 0 bases, with 10 bases between the two germline ends. Germline V gene data show CDR1 as MDHEN and CDR2 as SYDVKM. The length of the CDR3 is 13 residues. The CDR3 loop reads CASNRGSSYEQYF. CDR3 nucleotides: TGTGCCAGCAACCGGGGATCCTCCTACGAGCAGTACTTC.

The chain has TRBV28 and TRBJ2-5; 8 positions agree with TRBD2. The CDR3 has 15 residues. J gave up 2 bases and V 6 bases, and 8 bases lay outside the gene matches. Germline CDR1 MDHEN, CDR2 SYDVKM. CDR3 nucleotide sequence: TGTGCCAGCAGCAGAGTACTAGCGGTGCAAGAGACCCAGTACTTC. Translating it yields CASSRVLAVQETQYF.

This clone was detected only a few times. For the CDR3, the DNA is TGTGCCAGAGTTAAGGAGGGCACCACTGAAGCTTTCTTT. Translated: CARVKEGTTEAFF. This chain links TRBV14 with TRBJ1-1; no reliable D call. V shed 9 bases and J shed 4 bases, with 15 bases lying between them. Germline CDR1 reads SGHDN; CDR2 reads FVKESK. The CDR3 has 13 residues.

J is TRBJ2-7 and V is TRBV28; D is ambiguous. CDR3 size: 12 residues. Germline lookup yields CDR1 MDHEN and CDR2 SYDVKM. Trimming shortened V by 6 bases and J by 6 bases, and 12 bases separated the two germline ends. CDR3 loop: CASSLRPGEQYF. Here the CDR3 DNA reads TGTGCCAGCAGCCTACGGCCGGGCGAGCAGTACTTC.

J is TRBJ2-7 and V is TRBV5-6, with TRBD1 identical over 11 bases. CDR1 is SGHDT, CDR2 YYEEEE, per germline. The CDR3 spans 16 residues. J gave up 3 bases and V 5 bases, and 10 bases lay outside the gene matches. CDR3 in DNA: TGTGCCAGCAGGCCCGGGACAGGGGGAATAGGCTACGAGCAGTACTTC. As protein: CASRPGTGGIGYEQYF.